Each of the 8 T cell receptor beta chains below was sequenced from the same sample in a study of T cells in Graves' hyperthyroidism and ophthalmopathy. The TCR beta CDR3 regions underwent amplification using RNA transcripts as the source. An initial round of RT-PCR targeting the TCR CDR3 relied on the HTBI primer set. TCRdb itself ran the multiplex PCR reads through MiXCR, one entry per CDR3 protein. The table shows a few hundred thousand distinct CDR3 sequences, with 15% to 20% occurring only once. Sequencing used blood. The receptors here all came from a woman aged 55 to 70 with Graves' ophthalmopathy.

The V and J genes are TRBV6-5 and TRBJ1-2; the match to TRBD1 covers 9 bases. Unmatched junction bases numbered 6, after V lost 0 bases and J lost 7 bases. The CDR3 extends over 15 amino acids. Germline V gene sequence: CDR1 MNHEY, CDR2 SVGAGI. The CDR3 sequence: CASSYSGTGSGGYTF. CDR3 in DNA: TGTGCCAGCAGTTACTCCGGGACAGGGTCTGGTGGCTACACCTTC.

A few counts support this clonotype. Relative to the germline gene, one junction end is altered; a read error may explain this. V is TRBV19 and J is TRBJ2-7, with D perhaps TRBD1 or TRBD2 (7 bases each). Germline V CDR1 and CDR2: LNHDA, SQIVND (reference sequence). The CDR3 consists of 16 residues. Here the CDR3 DNA reads TGTGCCACTAGTGCGGTCGAAGCGGGACAGTCCTACGAGCAGTACTTC. Its protein product is CATSAVEAGQSYEQYF.

This clonotype was recorded a few times. A junction boundary mismatches the germline segment, possibly from a read error. The rearrangement links TRBV5-1 to TRBJ2-3, with D possibly being TRBD1 (6 bases). From germline, CDR1 is SGHRS and CDR2 YFSETQ. CDR3 length: 14 amino acids. The DNA of the CDR3 is TGTGCCAGCAGATTTTCAACAGGGACAGATACGCAGTATTTT. Encoded protein: CASRFSTGTDTQYF.

The gene calls are TRBV27 and TRBJ1-5, with D unclear. This CDR3 spans 15 amino acids. V was cut by 6 bases and J by 3 bases, with 15 bases left in between. Germline loops: CDR1 MNHEY, CDR2 SMNVEV (reference sequence). CDR3 residues: CASSPVRELNQPQHF. In DNA form, the CDR3 reads TGTGCCAGCAGCCCCGTTAGAGAGCTCAATCAGCCCCAGCATTTT.

This clonotype was observed at least ten times. This rearrangement joins TRBV2 to TRBJ1-1; D is uncertain. Germline V gene lookup returns CDR1 SNHLY and CDR2 FYNNEI. This CDR3 has 15 amino acids. The V and J ends lost 8 bases and 1 base respectively, with 17 bases between them. CDR3 nucleotides: TGTGCCAGCTCGGCGAGCGCAGGCAGGAACACTGAAGCTTTCTTT. Translation gives CASSASAGRNTEAFF. Drawing the rest from reference TRBV2 and TRBJ1-1, the complete variable domain is EPEVTQTPSHQVTQMGQEVILRCVPISNHLYFYWYRQILGQKVEFLVSFYNNEISEKSEIFDDQFSVERPDGSNFTLKIRSTKLEDSAMYFCASSASAGRNTEAFFGQGTRLTVV.

Many counts were recorded for this clonotype. CDR3: CSATLGNTQYF. DNA for the CDR3: TGCAGTGCCACGCTGGGGAATACGCAGTATTTT. The chain uses TRBV20-1 and TRBJ2-3, with no clear D. The CDR3 runs 11 residues. Trimming removed 6 bases from V and 7 bases from J, with 11 bases in between. The V gene's germline CDR1 is DFQATT and CDR2 SNEGSKA (reference sequence).

This clonotype was found many times. CDR3 region: CASSSRGPETQYF. As DNA, the CDR3 is TGTGCCAGCAGCTCTAGGGGTCCGGAGACCCAGTACTTC. This chain links TRBV7-9 with TRBJ2-5; TRBD1 might be the D (5 bases). CDR1 is SEHNR, CDR2 FQNEAQ, per germline (reference sequence). V was shortened by 4 bases and J by 5 bases, with 11 bases between the two germline ends. The CDR3 runs 13 residues.

This clonotype has more than one count but fewer than ten. The gene calls are TRBV20-1 and TRBJ1-4; weak D call: TRBD1 (5 bases). Per germline, CDR1 DFQATT and CDR2 SNEGSKA (reference sequence). V was shortened by 5 bases and J by 12 bases, with 13 bases between the two germline ends. The CDR3 runs 11 residues. The CDR3 nucleotides read TGCAGTGCTTCTCGCAGGGAGCAACTGTTTTTT. Protein sequence: CSASRREQLFF.